Following are 24 T cell receptor beta chains from one sample sequenced in a study of shared clonotypes between healthy human individuals. Produced via immunoSEQ multiplex PCR; TCRdb's table is partial and in-frame only. The table includes nearly 1,000,000 clones, 76% detected once. Material for sequencing was memory CD4+ T cells sorted from blood. Subset denoted: CD45RA-negative fraction. These receptors came from a man aged 18 to 29 in good health.

The chain joins TRBV11-2 to TRBJ2-3, with 9 nucleotides matching TRBD2. With 5 bases clipped from V and 5 bases from J, the junction kept 5 bases outside the gene matches. This CDR3 comprises 14 residues. The germline CDR1 and CDR2 sequences are SGHAT and FQNNGV. The CDR3 sequence: CASSPGLAKDTQYF. As DNA, the CDR3 is TGTGCCAGCAGCCCCGGACTAGCGAAAGATACGCAGTATTTT.

The V gene is TRBV27, the J gene TRBJ1-6; D unclear. Trimming stripped 4 bases from V and 5 bases from J, with 18 bases between. The length of the CDR3 is 17 residues. Germline CDR1 and CDR2: MNHEY and SMNVEV (reference sequence). Here the CDR3 reads CASSSTSGFFDNSPLHF. Written as DNA, the CDR3 is TGTGCCAGCAGTTCAACTTCCGGCTTCTTCGATAATTCACCCCTCCACTTT.

The V gene is TRBV30, the J gene TRBJ1-5, with D perhaps TRBD1 (6 bases). The CDR3 runs 13 residues. The V and J ends lost 2 bases and 7 bases respectively, with 12 bases between them. Germline V gene lookup returns CDR1 GTSNPN and CDR2 SVGIG (reference sequence). CDR3 DNA: TGTGCCTGGAGTACGGCAGGGGCGCAGCCCCAGCATTTT. It codes for CAWSTAGAQPQHF.

This clone was seen a few times. The chain employs TRBV7-2 and TRBJ2-7, with D possibly matching TRBD2 (5 bases). Deletions cut 5 bases from V and 5 bases from J, with 10 bases between. There are 12 residues in the CDR3. Germline V gene lookup returns CDR1 SGHTA and CDR2 FQGNSA. CDR3 DNA sequence: TGTGCCAGCAGCACTAGAGGAAACGAGCAGTACTTC. Amino acids: CASSTRGNEQYF.

The chain recombines TRBV7-9 with TRBJ1-1, with 10 bases identical to TRBD1. Per germline, CDR1 SEHNR and CDR2 FQNEAQ (reference sequence). This CDR3 is 16 amino acids long. Trimming cost V 5 bases and J 3 bases; bases outside gene matches: 9. CDR3: CASSAYLGQGDTEAFF. Written as DNA, the CDR3 is TGTGCCAGCAGCGCTTACTTAGGACAGGGGGACACTGAAGCTTTCTTT.

This chain joins TRBV7-6 and TRBJ2-1; 14 bases agree with TRBD2. J lost 10 bases, V lost 2 bases, and 4 bases had no gene match. The germline CDR1 and CDR2 sequences are SGHVS and FNYEAQ. The CDR3 length is 15 residues. The CDR3 nucleotides are TGTGCCAGCAGCTTATCGGGACTAGCGGGGGTAGAGCAGTTCTTC. Its translation: CASSLSGLAGVEQFF.

The rearrangement uses TRBV1 and TRBJ1-6; TRBD1 is the table's D call and was not checked against the DNA. TRBV1 is a listed pseudogene. The CDR3 totals 15 residues. The DNA for the CDR3 is TGCACCAGCAGCCAACCGAGACAGGGTGCTTCACCCCTCCACTTT. This translates into CTSSQPRQGASPLHF.

This clone was observed once. CDR3 nucleotides: TGTGCCAGCAGTATAACAGGATCCCTACGAGGGCAGTACTTC. It translates to CASSITGSLRGQYF. The chain links TRBV27 to TRBJ2-7, with a weak D call TRBD1 (5 bases). This CDR3 contains 14 residues. Germline lookup yields CDR1 MNHEY and CDR2 SMNVEV (reference sequence). Between the trimmed V and J ends, which lost 5 bases and 9 bases, there was a span of 20 bases.

The genes are TRBV7-9 and TRBJ1-2, with TRBD1 as a possible D gene (5 bases). CDR1 is SEHNR, CDR2 FQNEAQ, per germline (reference sequence). V lost 4 bases, J lost 6 bases, and 15 bases lay in between. The CDR3 totals 14 residues. In DNA, the CDR3 is TGTGCCAGCAGCTCGCAGGGTCCCTTGGATGGCTACACCTTC. Translated: CASSSQGPLDGYTF.

J is TRBJ2-3 and V is TRBV30; 10 bases agree with TRBD2. The CDR3 totals 16 residues. J was trimmed by 0 bases and V by 3 bases; bases with no gene match: 6. In germline, CDR1 is GTSNPN, CDR2 SVGIG (reference sequence). The CDR3 nucleotides are TGTGCCTGGAGACAGCGGGGGGGCCGGAGCACAGATACGCAGTATTTT. Its translation is CAWRQRGGRSTDTQYF.

The CDR3: CASTKGGGLSYEQYF. The CDR3 nucleotides are TGTGCCAGCACTAAGGGGGGCGGCCTTTCCTACGAGCAGTACTTC. This rearrangement joins TRBV6-5 to TRBJ2-7, with D perhaps given as TRBD1 or TRBD2 (6 bases each). Germline lookup yields CDR1 MNHEY and CDR2 SVGAGI. This CDR3 has 15 amino acids. V was clipped by 7 bases and J by 1 base, with 17 bases between them.

The chain couples TRBV10-3 to TRBJ1-1; 8 bases fit TRBD1. Germline-derived CDR1 and CDR2 are ENHRY and SYGVKD. V shed 3 bases and J 0 bases; nucleotides not matched to a gene: 6. The CDR3 is 16 residues long. DNA of the CDR3: TGTGCCATCAGTGACTTAACGACAGGGGTGAACACTGAAGCTTTCTTT. Translated: CAISDLTTGVNTEAFF.

The sample holds a few counts of this clone. The rearrangement joins TRBV6-1 to TRBJ1-5; D unresolved. Trimming removed 4 bases from V and 6 bases from J, with 10 bases in between. The CDR3 has 13 amino acids. Germline V gives CDR1 MNHNS, CDR2 SASEGT. CDR3 in DNA: TGTGCCAGCAGTGTGGTTCTGGGTCAGCCCCAGCATTTT. It yields the protein CASSVVLGQPQHF.

This clone was seen more than once but under ten times. The chain uses TRBV10-2 and TRBJ2-5, with TRBD2 as a possible D gene (6 bases). The CDR3 is 15 residues long. Germline V lookup: CDR1 WSHSY, CDR2 SAAADI. V shed 6 bases and J shed 5 bases, with 19 bases lying between them. Written as DNA, the CDR3 is TGCGCCAGCAGCGCTGGGACTGCAGCTAGGGAGACCCAGTACTTC. Its protein product is CASSAGTAARETQYF.

The gene calls are TRBV30 and TRBJ2-5; D not certain. Germline values: CDR1 GTSNPN, CDR2 SVGIG (reference sequence). The CDR3 loop spans 13 amino acids. V gave up 5 bases and J gave up 1 base, with 11 bases separating them. The CDR3 DNA is TGTGCCTGGTCCCCCGACGTCCAAGAGACCCAGTACTTC. Translated: CAWSPDVQETQYF.

In DNA form, the CDR3 reads TGTGCCAGCTCACCAAAACCCCTGGAGATCGGGGAGCTGTTTTTT. The encoded protein is CASSPKPLEIGELFF. V and J are TRBV18 and TRBJ2-2; D not resolved. The V gene's germline CDR1 is KGHSH and CDR2 LQKENI. V was clipped by 2 bases and J by 7 bases, with 14 bases between them. The CDR3 contains 15 residues.

The J gene is TRBJ2-4, the V gene TRBV2; D is possibly TRBD2 (5 bases). V was shortened by 6 bases and J by 1 base, with 22 bases between the two germline ends. CDR3 length: 18 residues. CDR1 and CDR2 from the germline V gene are SNHLY and FYNNEI. CDR3 bases: TGTGCCAGCAGGGGGATCGAGGGCCGGACCCGTGCCAAAAACATTCAGTACTTC. It codes for CASRGIEGRTRAKNIQYF.

As for this clone: Within the sample, other DNA sequences also encode this same CDR3. This chain links TRBV5-1 with TRBJ1-2; D is uncertain. The CDR3 covers 12 residues. The V gene lost 0 bases and the J gene lost 4 bases, with 4 bases spanning the gap. The germline gives CDR1 SGHRS, CDR2 YFSETQ. The CDR3 nucleotides are TGCGCCAGCAGCTTGGGTTCCTATGGCTACACCTTC. Protein sequence: CASSLGSYGYTF.

The chain has TRBV11-2 and TRBJ2-3; TRBD2 is a possible D gene (6 bases). Trimming took off 1 base at V and 5 bases at J, with 10 bases between the two ends. Germline CDR1 reads SGHAT; CDR2 reads FQNNGV. This CDR3 is built from 14 residues. The CDR3 DNA is TGTGCCAGCAGCTTAGGGCTAGCGAAAGATACGCAGTATTTT. It is translated as CASSLGLAKDTQYF. Supplemented by reference TRBV11-2 and TRBJ2-3, the full variable domain reads EAGVAQSPRYKIIEKRQSVAFWCNPISGHATLYWYQQILGQGPKLLIQFQNNGVVDDSQLPKDRFSAERLKGVDSTLKIQPAKLEDSAVYLCASSLGLAKDTQYFGPGTRLTVL.

This clone was found a few times. V usage is TRBV18 and J usage is TRBJ2-3; D perhaps matches TRBD2 (5 bases). V gave up 3 bases and J gave up 0 bases, with 13 bases separating them. This CDR3 has 16 residues. Germline assignment: CDR1 KGHSH and CDR2 LQKENI. Here the CDR3 reads CASSPMPSGSTDTQYF. The CDR3 region has the DNA TGTGCCAGCTCACCCATGCCGAGCGGTAGCACAGATACGCAGTATTTT.

The gene calls are TRBV28 and TRBJ1-5; TRBD1 matches at 7 bases. V shed 5 bases, J shed 3 bases, and the junction held 7 bases outside the gene matches. Germline V gives CDR1 MDHEN, CDR2 SYDVKM. This CDR3 contains 15 residues. CDR3 protein: CASSLEDRPNQPQHF. The CDR3 nucleotides are TGTGCCAGCAGTCTAGAGGACAGGCCCAATCAGCCCCAGCATTTT.

The chain recombines TRBV5-1 with TRBJ2-1; D is undetermined. Trimming removed 0 bases at V and 9 bases at J, with 10 bases between. CDR3 size: 13 residues. Germline CDR1 and CDR2: SGHRS and YFSETQ. CDR3 nucleotide sequence: TGCGCCAGCAGCTTGGTGGTCGAAGGTGAGCAGTTCTTC. Protein sequence: CASSLVVEGEQFF. Supplemented by reference TRBV5-1 and TRBJ2-1, the full variable domain reads KAGVTQTPRYLIKTRGQQVTLSCSPISGHRSVSWYQQTPGQGLQFLFEYFSETQRNKGNFPGRFSGRQFSNSRSEMNVSTLELGDSALYLCASSLVVEGEQFFGPGTRLTVL.

This clone occurred a few times. DNA for the CDR3: TGTGCCAGCAGCGTGGCCGACAATCAGCCCCAGCATTTT. Amino acids: CASSVADNQPQHF. J is TRBJ1-5 and V is TRBV9; D gene unclear. The germline V gene encodes CDR1 SGDLS and CDR2 YYNGEE. The CDR3 consists of 13 residues. Trimming pared 2 bases from V and 3 bases from J, leaving 6 bases between. Drawing the rest from reference TRBV9 and TRBJ1-5, the complete variable domain is DSGVTQTPKHLITATGQRVTLRCSPRSGDLSVYWYQQSLDQGLQFLIQYYNGEERAKGNILERFSAQQFPDLHSELNLSSLELGDSALYFCASSVADNQPQHFGDGTRLSIL.

A note on this clone: Other DNA sequences in the same sample also yield this CDR3. The J gene is TRBJ2-1, the V gene TRBV5-1; 13 bases line up with TRBD2. J was trimmed by 7 bases and V by 4 bases; bases with no gene match: 5. CDR3 size: 15 residues. Germline V CDR1 and CDR2: SGHRS, YFSETQ. The CDR3 coding sequence is TGCGCCAGCAGCCCTGGGACTAGCGGGGTGAATGAGCAGTTCTTC. As protein: CASSPGTSGVNEQFF.